Presented here are 30 T cell receptor beta chains from one specimen sequenced in a study of T cells after yellow fever vaccination (dated by TCRdb to about 2019). Explained via the paper, the treatment or condition label denotes: live attenuated yellow fever vaccine strain. Library generation was performed with 5' RACE. Sequencer: Illumina HiSeq 2500. The public reads were quality trimmed at Q25 with fastp and then assembled into clones with MiXCR by TCRdb, keeping productive beta chains. A single entry per CDR3 protein holds the most common genes and DNA from its merged rows. For this sample the table gives about 360,000 distinct CDR3 sequences, of which roughly 6.2% were detected only once. Over 12% of the sample is in the top ten clones. Sequencing used PBMCs, obtained 5 days after the yellow fever booster vaccination. The origin of the receptors is a man younger than 45 who received the YFV17D yellow fever vaccine.

V usage is TRBV20-1 and J usage is TRBJ2-7, with a tentative D call TRBD1 (6 bases). V lost 0 bases, J lost 6 bases, and 12 bases lay in between. The CDR3 consists of 13 residues. Germline loops: CDR1 DFQATT, CDR2 SNEGSKA (reference sequence). DNA for the CDR3: TGCAGTGCTAGAGATCCGGGACAAGGCGAGCAGTACTTC. Translated: CSARDPGQGEQYF.

This clonotype occurred a few times. The chain couples TRBV6-1 to TRBJ1-5, with 8 bases matching TRBD1. Per germline, CDR1 MNHNS and CDR2 SASEGT. The CDR3 consists of 16 residues. After removal of 3 bases from V and 6 bases from J, the junction contained 10 bases not matched to a gene. The CDR3 loop is CASSDTPQGASQPQHF. DNA for the CDR3: TGTGCCAGCAGTGACACGCCGCAGGGGGCCTCTCAGCCCCAGCATTTT.

This clonotype was counted ten times or more. V and J are TRBV5-1 and TRBJ1-2, with D perhaps TRBD1 (6 bases). Germline values: CDR1 SGHRS, CDR2 YFSETQ. Trimming stripped 4 bases from V and 2 bases from J, with 15 bases between. The CDR3 is 15 residues long. CDR3 residues: CASSDGQSGNYGYTF. As DNA, the CDR3 is TGCGCCAGCAGCGACGGACAGTCTGGAAACTATGGCTACACCTTC.

The V and J genes are TRBV20-1 and TRBJ2-1; 7 bases align to TRBD2. V shed 0 bases and J 10 bases; nucleotides not matched to a gene: 18. The germline gives CDR1 DFQATT, CDR2 SNEGSKA (reference sequence). The CDR3 is 17 residues long. The CDR3, as DNA: TGCAGTGCTAGAGATCACGTGGGGGGGAGGGCCCTTCGAGAGCAGTTCTTC. This gives the protein CSARDHVGGRALREQFF.

The rearrangement uses TRBV5-8 and TRBJ2-7; TRBD1 is a possible D gene (5 bases). Germline V gene lookup returns CDR1 SGHTS and CDR2 YDEGEE. The CDR3 consists of 16 residues. Trimming removed 3 bases from V and 6 bases from J, with 22 bases in between. CDR3 in DNA: TGTGCCAGCAGCTGGGATTATGACAGAACTGGATCCGAGCAGTACTTC. Amino acids: CASSWDYDRTGSEQYF.

This clonotype showed up just a few times. The V gene is TRBV11-2, the J gene TRBJ2-7; 7 bases map to TRBD2. This CDR3 has 14 residues. CDR1 SGHAT and CDR2 FQNNGV come from the germline V gene. The V gene end was trimmed by 5 bases and the J gene end by 4 bases; junction bases not matched to a gene: 8. The CDR3 DNA reads TGTGCCAGCAGCCGCGCCAGGGAGGGTTACGAGCAGTACTTC. It yields the protein CASSRAREGYEQYF.

This sequence joins TRBV2 and TRBJ2-2; D is ambiguous. The ends were cut back, 6 bases at V and 6 bases at J, with 11 bases in the middle. From germline, CDR1 is SNHLY and CDR2 FYNNEI. The CDR3 is 13 residues long. The CDR3 region is CASSSVAAGELFF. The CDR3 DNA is TGTGCCAGCAGCTCAGTGGCGGCCGGGGAGCTGTTTTTT.

This clonotype was seen a handful of times. The rearrangement joins TRBV10-3 to TRBJ2-7; tentative D call: TRBD2 (5 bases). The CDR3 has 13 amino acids. Per germline, CDR1 ENHRY and CDR2 SYGVKD. The V end was cut by 6 bases, the J end by 4 bases, with 13 bases between. The DNA for the CDR3 is TGTGCCATCAGGCCCCAGGCGGGTTACGAGCAGTACTTC. It specifies CAIRPQAGYEQYF.

This clonotype showed up many times. The gene calls are TRBV20-1 and TRBJ2-1; D gene unclear. The CDR3 length is 14 residues. Germline assignment: CDR1 DFQATT and CDR2 SNEGSKA (reference sequence). V was cut by 3 bases and J by 6 bases, with 15 bases left in between. The CDR3 DNA sequence: TGCAGTGCTAGTGACACTTATCCTCCCAATGAGCAGTTCTTC. This codes for CSASDTYPPNEQFF.

This chain connects TRBV5-1 to TRBJ2-1; TRBD2 aligns across 12 bases. The CDR3 extends over 18 amino acids. Trimming took 7 bases from V and 8 from J; bases not matched to a gene: 19. CDR1 is SGHRS and CDR2 is YFSETQ in the germline V gene. CDR3 loop: CASRGQKLQTSGSDEQFF. The CDR3 DNA follows: TGCGCCAGCCGGGGACAGAAACTACAGACTAGCGGGAGTGATGAGCAGTTCTTC.

This clonotype was recorded many times. The gene calls are TRBV28 and TRBJ1-1; 9 positions match TRBD1. Germline V gene lookup returns CDR1 MDHEN and CDR2 SYDVKM. Trimming cost V 10 bases and J 1 base; bases outside gene matches: 10. The CDR3 is 15 amino acids. CDR3: CATEGTGRRNTEAFF. The CDR3 bases are TGTGCCACCGAAGGGACAGGGAGGAGGAACACTGAAGCTTTCTTT.

In its sample, this clonotype was seen a few times. The V call is TRBV12-3 or TRBV12-4, the J call TRBJ1-6, with a weak D call TRBD1 (6 bases). CDR3 size: 15 residues. V lost 2 bases, J lost 10 bases, and 15 bases lay in between. The CDR3 spells CASSLRPTGGSPLHF. As DNA, the CDR3 is TGTGCCAGCAGTTTACGCCCGACAGGAGGCTCACCCCTCCACTTT.

The J gene is TRBJ2-3, the V gene TRBV29-1; tentatively, D is TRBD2 (6 bases). CDR1 is SQVTM, CDR2 ANQGSEA, per germline. The CDR3 is made up of 15 amino acids. Between the trimmed V and J ends, which lost 0 bases and 0 bases, there was a span of 10 bases. CDR3 sequence: CSVEDRRDSTDTQYF. The CDR3 coding sequence is TGCAGCGTTGAAGATAGGAGGGATAGCACAGATACGCAGTATTTT.

V usage is TRBV25-1 and J usage is TRBJ1-6; no firm D call. V was cut by 3 bases and J by 0 bases, with 15 bases left in between. The CDR3 sequence is 18 residues long. Germline loops: CDR1 MGHDK, CDR2 SYGVNS. As DNA, the CDR3 is TGTGCCAGCAGTGATAAGGCAGATCCAAGCTCCTATAATTCACCCCTCCACTTT. It encodes CASSDKADPSSYNSPLHF.

This clonotype came up many times. The chain links TRBV10-3 to TRBJ1-5, with D unresolved. The CDR3 is 15 residues long. Deletions cut 3 bases from V and 7 bases from J, with 16 bases between. Germline lookup yields CDR1 ENHRY and CDR2 SYGVKD. CDR3 loop: CAISDWARQEQPQHF. The CDR3 region has the DNA TGTGCCATCAGTGACTGGGCGCGGCAAGAACAGCCCCAGCATTTT.

This clonotype was detected a few times. This chain connects TRBV5-1 to TRBJ2-3; D possibly uses TRBD1 or TRBD2 (6 bases each). The germline gives CDR1 SGHRS, CDR2 YFSETQ. Trimming stripped 3 bases from V and 4 bases from J, with 15 bases between. CDR3 length: 15 amino acids. The CDR3 sequence: CASSSGPGEADTQYF. CDR3 nucleotides: TGCGCCAGCAGCTCAGGACCAGGGGAGGCAGATACGCAGTATTTT.

This clonotype was detected ten times or more. The chain employs TRBV28 and TRBJ2-3, with D unclear. Trimming removed 5 bases from V and 0 bases from J, with 12 bases in between. Germline lookup yields CDR1 MDHEN and CDR2 SYDVKM. There are 15 residues in the CDR3. The CDR3 sequence: CASSDLPRSTDTQYF. The DNA for the CDR3 is TGTGCCAGCAGTGACCTCCCGAGAAGCACAGATACGCAGTATTTT.

The sample holds many counts of this clonotype. The chain couples TRBV29-1 to TRBJ1-1, with TRBD1 matching 9 bases. The CDR3 is 14 residues long. The V gene's germline CDR1 is SQVTM and CDR2 ANQGSEA. The V and J ends lost 7 bases and 4 bases, in that order; junction bases with no gene match: 10. In DNA form, the CDR3 reads TGCAGCGGAGCAACAGGGGGCATGGGCACTGAAGCTTTCTTT. Amino acids: CSGATGGMGTEAFF.

This clonotype was seen repeatedly, ten times or more. This chain joins TRBV29-1 and TRBJ2-5; perhaps TRBD2 as D (5 bases). Trimming stripped 2 bases from V and 5 bases from J, with 27 bases between. Germline V CDR1 and CDR2: SQVTM, ANQGSEA. This CDR3 has 18 amino acids. CDR3 residues: CSVEFVGRDGISDETQYF. The CDR3 DNA reads as TGCAGCGTTGAATTCGTGGGTCGCGACGGGATTTCAGATGAGACCCAGTACTTC.

The chain carries TRBV5-4 and TRBJ2-3; D is unclear. The length of the CDR3 is 13 residues. Deletions cut 2 bases from V and 4 bases from J, with 8 bases between. The germline CDR1 and CDR2 sequences are SGHNT and YYREEE (reference sequence). As DNA, the CDR3 is TGTGCCAGCAGCTTACGGCCCCCAGATACGCAGTATTTT. Amino acid sequence: CASSLRPPDTQYF.

There are many counts of this clonotype. V usage is TRBV6-6 and J usage is TRBJ2-1; D possibly matches TRBD1 or TRBD2 (6 bases each). CDR1 MNHNY and CDR2 SVGAGI come from the germline V gene (reference sequence). The V gene lost 0 bases and the J gene lost 12 bases, with 12 bases spanning the gap. The CDR3 sequence is 13 residues long. For the CDR3, the DNA is TGTGCCAGCAGTTACTCCCGCGAGGGGGGGCAGTTCTTC. It encodes CASSYSREGGQFF.

V usage is TRBV5-6 and J usage is TRBJ2-7; 7 bases fit TRBD2. V lost 2 bases, J lost 3 bases, and 5 bases stayed unmatched. The germline CDR1 and CDR2 sequences are SGHDT and YYEEEE. This CDR3 region has 14 residues. DNA of the CDR3: TGTGCCAGCAGCTTTAAGAGCGGGGTCTACGAGCAGTACTTC. Translated: CASSFKSGVYEQYF.

The chain carries TRBV5-4 and TRBJ2-3, with 7 bases aligning to TRBD1. The J segment lost 2 bases and the V segment lost 4 bases, leaving 10 bases of the junction unmatched. Germline V gene sequence: CDR1 SGHNT, CDR2 YYREEE (reference sequence). This CDR3 contains 16 residues. The DNA for the CDR3 is TGTGCCAGCAGCCCCCACCCAGGACAGGTCACAGATACGCAGTATTTT. Translating it yields CASSPHPGQVTDTQYF.

This chain connects TRBV6-5 to TRBJ2-1; D gene unclear. Germline V gene data show CDR1 as MNHEY and CDR2 as SVGAGI. The V and J ends lost 4 bases and 1 base respectively, with 5 bases between them. The CDR3 sequence is 13 residues long. CDR3 loop: CASSFRSYNEQFF. Written as DNA, the CDR3 is TGTGCCAGCAGTTTTAGATCCTACAATGAGCAGTTCTTC.

The chain couples TRBV6-2 or TRBV6-3 to TRBJ2-5; tentative D call: TRBD2 (6 bases). Germline loops: CDR1 MNHEY, CDR2 SVGEGT. This CDR3 is 14 amino acids long. V gave up 11 bases and J gave up 10 bases, with 26 bases separating them. The CDR3 sequence: CASSPSVPGEVQYF. In DNA, the CDR3 is TGTGCCTCATCACCCTCCGTTCCGGGGGAGGTCCAGTACTTC.

This clonotype was detected a few times. V usage is TRBV29-1 and J usage is TRBJ1-2, with D maybe TRBD1 (6 bases). This CDR3 contains 15 residues. Trimming cost V 6 bases and J 0 bases, with 17 bases left between them. Germline V gives CDR1 SQVTM, CDR2 ANQGSEA. The CDR3 here is CSVTQGTITNYGYTF. CDR3 nucleotide sequence: TGCAGCGTCACCCAGGGGACCATTACTAACTATGGCTACACCTTC.

This clonotype was seen repeatedly, ten times or more. The V and J genes are TRBV15 and TRBJ2-1, with 7 bases identical to TRBD2. CDR1 and CDR2 (germline): LNHNV, YYDKDF (reference sequence). The V and J ends lost 3 bases and 2 bases, in that order; junction bases with no gene match: 4. The CDR3 runs to 15 residues. DNA for the CDR3: TGTGCCACCAGCAGGGAGCGGGGAACCTACAATGAGCAGTTCTTC. Protein: CATSRERGTYNEQFF.

Notes on this clonotype: A single base separates this from a much larger clone, so it may be a read error. This CDR3 fails to terminate in the conserved phenylalanine or tryptophan, so it likely reflects a read error. The chain joins TRBV5-1 to TRBJ2-1, with D maybe TRBD2 (6 bases). CDR3 length: 13 residues. CDR1 is SGHRS, CDR2 YFSETQ, per germline. The V end was cut by 1 base, the J end by 8 bases, with 10 bases between. The CDR3 bases are TGCGCCAGCAGCTTGTCGGGAGAGGATGAGCAGTTCTCC. This encodes CASSLSGEDEQFS.

This clonotype showed up just a few times. V usage is TRBV20-1 and J usage is TRBJ2-1; D is unresolved. V dropped 2 bases and J dropped 0 bases, with 8 bases sitting between them. Germline loops: CDR1 DFQATT, CDR2 SNEGSKA (reference sequence). The CDR3 has 14 amino acids. Here the CDR3 DNA reads TGCAGTGCTAGAACCACACGCTCCTACAATGAGCAGTTCTTC. Translating it yields CSARTTRSYNEQFF.

This clonotype was observed a handful of times. The V and J genes are TRBV4-3 and TRBJ1-2; D is undetermined. Germline-derived CDR1 and CDR2 are LGHNA and YSLEER. Trimming pared 1 base from V and 4 bases from J, leaving 13 bases between. The CDR3 runs 15 residues. The CDR3 loop reads CASSQGRLFPYGYTF. The DNA of the CDR3 is TGCGCCAGCAGCCAAGGACGCCTTTTCCCCTATGGCTACACCTTC.